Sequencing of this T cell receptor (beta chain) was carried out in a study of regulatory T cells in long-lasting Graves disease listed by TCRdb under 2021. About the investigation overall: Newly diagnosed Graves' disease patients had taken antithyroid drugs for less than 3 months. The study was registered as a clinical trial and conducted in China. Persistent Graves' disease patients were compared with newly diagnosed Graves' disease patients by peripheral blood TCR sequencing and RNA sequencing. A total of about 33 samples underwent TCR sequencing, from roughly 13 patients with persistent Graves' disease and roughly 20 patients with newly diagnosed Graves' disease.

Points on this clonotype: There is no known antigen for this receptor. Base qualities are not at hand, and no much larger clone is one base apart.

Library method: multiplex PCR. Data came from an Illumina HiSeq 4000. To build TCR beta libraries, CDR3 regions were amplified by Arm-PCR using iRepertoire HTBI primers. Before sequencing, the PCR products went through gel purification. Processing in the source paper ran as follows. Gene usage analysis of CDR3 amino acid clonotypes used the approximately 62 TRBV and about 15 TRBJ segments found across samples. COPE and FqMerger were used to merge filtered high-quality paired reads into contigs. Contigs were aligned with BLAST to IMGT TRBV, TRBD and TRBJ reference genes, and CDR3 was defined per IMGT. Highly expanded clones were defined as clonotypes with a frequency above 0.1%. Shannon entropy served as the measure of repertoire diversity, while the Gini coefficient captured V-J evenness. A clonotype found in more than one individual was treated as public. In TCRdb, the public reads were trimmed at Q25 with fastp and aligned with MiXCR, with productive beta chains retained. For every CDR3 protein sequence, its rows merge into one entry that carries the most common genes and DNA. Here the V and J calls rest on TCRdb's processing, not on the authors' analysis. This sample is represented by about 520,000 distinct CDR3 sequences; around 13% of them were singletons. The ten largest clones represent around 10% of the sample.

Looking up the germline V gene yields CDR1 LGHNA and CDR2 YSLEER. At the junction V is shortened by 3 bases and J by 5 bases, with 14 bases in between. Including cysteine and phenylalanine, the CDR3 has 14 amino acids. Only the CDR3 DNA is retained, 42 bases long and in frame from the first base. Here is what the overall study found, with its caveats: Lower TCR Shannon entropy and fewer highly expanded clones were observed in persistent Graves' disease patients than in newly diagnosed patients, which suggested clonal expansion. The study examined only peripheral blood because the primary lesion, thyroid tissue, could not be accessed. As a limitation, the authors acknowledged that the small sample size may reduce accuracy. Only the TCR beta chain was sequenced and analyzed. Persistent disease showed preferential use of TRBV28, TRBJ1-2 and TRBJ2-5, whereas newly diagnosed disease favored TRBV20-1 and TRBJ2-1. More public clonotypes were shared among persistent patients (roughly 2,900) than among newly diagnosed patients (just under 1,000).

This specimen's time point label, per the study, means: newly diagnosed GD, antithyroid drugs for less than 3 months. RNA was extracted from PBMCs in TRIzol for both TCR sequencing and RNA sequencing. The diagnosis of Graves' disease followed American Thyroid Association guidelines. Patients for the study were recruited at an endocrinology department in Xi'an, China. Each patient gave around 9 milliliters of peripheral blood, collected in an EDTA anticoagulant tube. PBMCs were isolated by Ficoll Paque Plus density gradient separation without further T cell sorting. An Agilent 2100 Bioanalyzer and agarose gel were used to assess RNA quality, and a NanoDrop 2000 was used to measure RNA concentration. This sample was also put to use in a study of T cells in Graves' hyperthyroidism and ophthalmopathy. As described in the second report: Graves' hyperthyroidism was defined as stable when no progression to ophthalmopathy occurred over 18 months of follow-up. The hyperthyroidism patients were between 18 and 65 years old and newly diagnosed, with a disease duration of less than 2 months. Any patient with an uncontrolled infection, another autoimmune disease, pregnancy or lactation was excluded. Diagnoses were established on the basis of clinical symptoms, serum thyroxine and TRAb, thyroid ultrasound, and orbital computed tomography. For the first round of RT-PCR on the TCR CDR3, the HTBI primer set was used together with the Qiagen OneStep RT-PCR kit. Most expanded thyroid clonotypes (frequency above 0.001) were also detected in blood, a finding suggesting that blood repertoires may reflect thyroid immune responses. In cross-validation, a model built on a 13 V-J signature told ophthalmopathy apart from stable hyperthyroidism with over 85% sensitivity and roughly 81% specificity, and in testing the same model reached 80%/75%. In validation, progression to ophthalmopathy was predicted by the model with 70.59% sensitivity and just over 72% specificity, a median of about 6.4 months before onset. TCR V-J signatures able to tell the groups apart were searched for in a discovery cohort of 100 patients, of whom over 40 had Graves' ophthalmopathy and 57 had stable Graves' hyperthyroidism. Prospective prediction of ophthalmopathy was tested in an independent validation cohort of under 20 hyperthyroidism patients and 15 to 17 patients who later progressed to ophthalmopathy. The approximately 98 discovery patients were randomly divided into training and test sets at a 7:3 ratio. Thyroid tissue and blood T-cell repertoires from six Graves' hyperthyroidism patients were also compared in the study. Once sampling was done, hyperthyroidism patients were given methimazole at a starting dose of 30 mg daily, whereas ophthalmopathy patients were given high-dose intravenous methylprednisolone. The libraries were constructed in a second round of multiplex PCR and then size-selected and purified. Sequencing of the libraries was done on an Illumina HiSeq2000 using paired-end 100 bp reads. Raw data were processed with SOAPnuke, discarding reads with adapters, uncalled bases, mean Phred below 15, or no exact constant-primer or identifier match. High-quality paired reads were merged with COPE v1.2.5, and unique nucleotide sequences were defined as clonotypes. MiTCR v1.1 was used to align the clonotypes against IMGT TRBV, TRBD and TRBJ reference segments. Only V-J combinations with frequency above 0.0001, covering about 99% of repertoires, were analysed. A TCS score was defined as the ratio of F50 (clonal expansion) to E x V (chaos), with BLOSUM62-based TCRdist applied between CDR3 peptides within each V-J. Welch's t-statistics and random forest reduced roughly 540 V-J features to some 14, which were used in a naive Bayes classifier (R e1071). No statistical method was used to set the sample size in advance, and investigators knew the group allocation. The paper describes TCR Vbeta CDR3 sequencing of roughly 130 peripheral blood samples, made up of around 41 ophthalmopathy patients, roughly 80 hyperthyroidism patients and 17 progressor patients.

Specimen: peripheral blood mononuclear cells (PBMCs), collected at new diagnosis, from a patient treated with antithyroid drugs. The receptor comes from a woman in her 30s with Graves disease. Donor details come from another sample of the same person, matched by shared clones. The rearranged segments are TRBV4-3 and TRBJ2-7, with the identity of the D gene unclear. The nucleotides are TGCGCCAGCAGCCACCGACATGTGAGCCACGAGCAGTACTTC. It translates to CASSHRHVSHEQYF.